This T cell receptor (beta chain) originates from a study of response to subunit inactivated influenza vaccine (dated by TCRdb to 2016 to 2019). Regarding the complete study: The study used deep quantitative T cell receptor repertoire profiling to track responses to a trivalent subunit inactivated influenza vaccine. Study-wide findings and limitations: The authors proposed that each seasonal influenza vaccination may bring in only a limited number of new T cells.

Libraries came from RT-PCR. The reads were generated on an Illumina HiSeq 2500. TCRdb reanalyzed the raw reads on its own, using fastp at Q25 for trimming and MiXCR for clone calling, and kept in-frame beta chains. Records with the same CDR3 protein are collapsed into one entry carrying the most frequent genes and DNA. The sample contains 710,000 or so distinct CDR3 sequences, around 16% of them found a single time. The ten most abundant clones make up more than 9% of the sample. V and J lose 0 bases and 4 bases, and a span of 11 bases separates them. The CDR3 covers 14 residues, taking in both the cysteine and the phenylalanine. The entry retains the CDR3 DNA only, 42 bases that are in frame from base 1. The CDR1 and CDR2 encoded by the germline V gene are SGDLS and YYNGEE. This clonotype was detected many times. Its antigen remains undetermined. No much larger clonotype is one base removed from it; base qualities were not supplied.

The origin of this receptor is a man over 45 who received an inactivated influenza vaccine. Donor details come from another sample of the same person, matched by shared clones. This specimen consisted of PBMCs from blood, obtained roughly 12 days after vaccination. The chain links TRBV9 with TRBJ2-7, with a weak D call of TRBD1 (6 bases match). The nucleotides read TGTGCCAGCAGCGTAGGGGACAAAGATTACGAGCAGTACTTC. Its protein reads: CASSVGDKDYEQYF.